This TCR beta chain was observed in a study of blood T cell repertoires in COVID-19 (dated by TCRdb to about 2020). As for the study more broadly: Collaborator samples came from the United States, Italy and Spain and covered acute and convalescent phases of COVID-19. A freely available public database, intended as a resource for researchers studying the immune response to SARS-CoV-2, is where the repertoires were released. Samples were obtained from the ongoing ImmuneRACE study (first 160 participants) and from 1,200 or so subjects provided by 6 global collaborators. The dataset comprised deeply sampled blood TCRbeta repertoires from subjects exposed to, actively infected with, or recovered from COVID-19. A de-identified subject ID, COVID-19 status, age in years and sex were almost always included in the sample metadata. Where available, HLA class I and class II types were obtained from metadata supplied by the sample provider rather than from assay-based typing. The material from the prospective study consisted of cDNA or gDNA derived from T cells, B-cell-depleted T cells, or PBMCs.

V sheds 9 bases and J sheds 8 bases, leaving 13 bases between their ends. CDR3 length: 11 amino acids, cysteine to phenylalanine. Only the CDR3 DNA is retained, 33 bases long and in frame from the first base. CDR1 SNHLY and CDR2 FYNNEI are derived from the germline V gene. Participants in the prospective study were aged roughly 18 to 100 years, lived in some 24 United States geographic areas, and enrolled through a virtual design. In the prospective study, participants were assigned to cohorts based on the clinical history participants reported in a screening survey and a study questionnaire. Exposed participants were defined as having been in contact with someone with a PCR-confirmed or clinician-diagnosed COVID-19 case within 2 weeks of study entry. In the prospective study, mobile phlebotomists collected whole blood, serum and a nasopharyngeal or oropharyngeal swab from each participant. Additional blood draws and questionnaires over an approximately 2-month period could optionally be provided by prospective study participants. Prospective study blood samples were shipped either frozen or at room temperature before DNA extraction.

Concerning this clone itself: Its target antigen remains unknown. Per-base qualities were not stored, and no clone one base away is much larger.

TCRbeta CDR3 regions were amplified from genomic DNA using the immunoSEQ Assay, a bias-controlled multiplex PCR. Turning to the authors' computational methods: Within the assay, amplification of reference gene primers was used to estimate how many nucleated cells each sample contained. To quantify the absolute abundance of each unique TCRbeta CDR3 rearrangement, sequence reads were collapsed and filtered. For each sample, productive Simpson clonality was calculated as the square root of Simpson's diversity index across productive rearrangements. TCRdb took over this immuneACCESS table, retaining in-frame rearrangements with V and J assigned. Such tables are incomplete; in checked studies, under half of the missing clones stem from an unresolved V gene, and the remainder is unexplained. For V, J and clone size, that table is used; D and trimming come from the DNA. The sample table shows a few hundred thousand clones, and about 85% are seen once. Together, the top ten hold about 7% of the sample.

Broader findings and caveats from the paper: The quantity of clinical and demographic metadata differed by source and by participant and was supplied without curation.

The sample was PBMCs or T cells enriched from blood (not recorded which). The sequence came from a woman in her forties or fifties who had been exposed to COVID-19. Rearrangement joined TRBV2 to TRBJ1-2; TRBD1 is perhaps the D gene, given 6 matching bases. The nucleotides are TGTGCCAGACAGGGAGCGGAGGGCTACACCTTC. It is translated as CARQGAEGYTF.